This is a list of T cell receptor beta chains from one sample in a study of cytomegalovirus exposure and HLA in healthy donors. Only in-frame clones appear in the TCRdb table, and some are missing; sequencing was by immunoSEQ multiplex PCR. The sample includes 100,000 to 150,000 clones, approximately 95% of them seen just once. The specimen was PBMCs. The receptor set was obtained from a man aged 18 to 35 in good health and CMV-seronegative. The CDR3 runs from the conserved cysteine through the conserved F or W. D genes are given only for firm matches. Rows give clone size only sometimes, using once, few, many, or a class for an expanded clone.

clone size: -
V gene: TRBV7-2
J gene: TRBJ2-7
D gene: -
CDR3 DNA: TGTGCCAGCAGCTTCGAAAGCGGGCCCCTCTACGAGCAGTACTTC
CDR3 protein: CASSFESGPLYEQYF

clone size: -
V gene: TRBV4-1
J gene: TRBJ2-1
D gene: -
CDR3 DNA: TGCGCCAGCAGCGACCCCAGGGCAGGCCCTTCGTACAATGAGCAGTTCTTC
CDR3 protein: CASSDPRAGPSYNEQFF

clone size: -
V gene: TRBV19
J gene: TRBJ1-2
D gene: -
CDR3 DNA: TGTGCCAGTGGGGAGCAGGTACCTAACTATGGCTACACCTTC
CDR3 protein: CASGEQVPNYGYTF

clone size: once
V gene: TRBV7-9
J gene: TRBJ2-7
D gene: -
CDR3 DNA: TGTGCCAGCAGCGGCCGGGACAAGGCCTCCTACGAGCAGTACTTC
CDR3 protein: CASSGRDKASYEQYF

clone size: -
V gene: TRBV27
J gene: TRBJ2-1
D gene: TRBD2
CDR3 DNA: TGTGCCAGCAGTTTCTCGGGGACTAGCGTATACAATGAGCAGTTCTTC
CDR3 protein: CASSFSGTSVYNEQFF

clone size: -
V gene: TRBV18
J gene: TRBJ1-4
D gene: TRBD1
CDR3 DNA: TGTGCCAGCTCACGGGACAGTAATGAAAAACTGTTTTTT
CDR3 protein: CASSRDSNEKLFF

clone size: -
V gene: TRBV15
J gene: TRBJ2-5
D gene: -
CDR3 DNA: TGTGCCACCAGCAGAGTTCCTCAAGAGACCCAGTACTTC
CDR3 protein: CATSRVPQETQYF

clone size: -
V gene: TRBV30
J gene: TRBJ1-2
D gene: -
CDR3 DNA: TGTGCCTGGACCACAGGTGGGGACTACACCTTC
CDR3 protein: CAWTTGGDYTF

clone size: -
V gene: TRBV2
J gene: TRBJ2-1
D gene: TRBD2
CDR3 DNA: TGTGCCAGTCGACTAGCGGGAGGCCCCTACAATGAGCAGTTCTTC
CDR3 protein: CASRLAGGPYNEQFF

clone size: -
V gene: TRBV7-9
J gene: TRBJ2-7
D gene: -
CDR3 DNA: TGTGCCAGCACCACAGGGACCCTCTACGAGCAGTACTTC
CDR3 protein: CASTTGTLYEQYF

clone size: -
V gene: TRBV28
J gene: TRBJ1-5
D gene: TRBD1
CDR3 DNA: TGTGCCAGCAGGGTTCGAGACAGGGTTAATCAGCCCCAGCATTTT
CDR3 protein: CASRVRDRVNQPQHF

clone size: -
V gene: TRBV7-3
J gene: TRBJ2-2
D gene: TRBD2
CDR3 DNA: TGTGCCAGCAGCCCGCGGACTAGGCCGAACACCGGGGAGCTGTTTTTT
CDR3 protein: CASSPRTRPNTGELFF

clone size: once
V gene: TRBV27
J gene: TRBJ2-1
D gene: -
CDR3 DNA: TGTGCCAGCAGTTTCAGAACCTACAATGAGCAGTTCTTC
CDR3 protein: CASSFRTYNEQFF

clone size: -
V gene: TRBV7-2
J gene: TRBJ2-7
D gene: TRBD2
CDR3 DNA: TGTGCCAGCAGCTTCGGACTAGCGGGAGGGCCTTACGAGCAGTACTTC
CDR3 protein: CASSFGLAGGPYEQYF

clone size: -
V gene: TRBV13
J gene: TRBJ2-7
D gene: TRBD2
CDR3 DNA: TGTGCCAGCAGCCCAGCGGGAGATTACTACGAGCAGTACTTC
CDR3 protein: CASSPAGDYYEQYF

clone size: -
V gene: TRBV29-1
J gene: TRBJ1-2
D gene: -
CDR3 DNA: TGCAGCGTTGTAGTGGCAGGTCTAAGCGGCTACACCTTC
CDR3 protein: CSVVVAGLSGYTF